Shown below are 7 T cell receptor beta chains from a single sample sequenced in a study of T cells in Graves' hyperthyroidism and ophthalmopathy. Template material for amplifying TCR beta CDR3 regions consisted of RNA transcripts. The HTBI primer set was used in a first-round RT-PCR of the TCR CDR3. Each CDR3 protein gets one entry after TCRdb re-called the multiplex PCR reads with MiXCR. The sample has a few hundred thousand distinct CDR3 sequences, about 13% seen once. The sample was blood. These receptors were collected from a woman under 30 with Graves' hyperthyroidism.

This clonotype came up a few times. Here the CDR3 DNA reads TGCAGTGCTAGAGAAACCGGGACAGGGCGTCATGAGCAGTTCTTC. Translated: CSARETGTGRHEQFF. This chain uses TRBV20-1 with TRBJ2-1; 9 positions agree with TRBD1. The CDR3 runs to 15 residues. Trimming cost V 0 bases and J 8 bases; bases outside gene matches: 8. Germline CDR1 is DFQATT and CDR2 is SNEGSKA (reference sequence).

This clonotype occurred many times. V is TRBV9 and J is TRBJ2-7; 8 bases agree with TRBD2. Germline V CDR1 and CDR2: SGDLS, YYNGEE. The V segment lost 2 bases and the J segment 6 bases; nucleotides outside the gene matches: 7. The CDR3 length is 14 residues. The CDR3: CASSVGLEQSEQYF. CDR3 in DNA: TGTGCCAGCAGCGTGGGACTAGAGCAAAGCGAGCAGTACTTC.

This clonotype has just a few counts. The V call is TRBV6-1, the J call TRBJ1-3; D is unclear. This CDR3 contains 14 residues. Trimming took 2 bases from V and 4 from J, leaving 9 bases between them. Germline V CDR1 and CDR2: MNHNS, SASEGT. The CDR3 is CASSEIGYGNTIYF. CDR3 in DNA: TGTGCCAGCAGTGAAATCGGGTACGGAAACACCATATATTTT.

There are many counts of this clonotype. CDR3 amino acids: CATRSVLDSNQPQHF. CDR3 sequence (DNA): TGTGCCACCCGTTCGGTCCTGGATAGCAATCAGCCCCAGCATTTT. The chain couples TRBV2 to TRBJ1-5; no clear D. V lost 10 bases, J lost 0 bases, and 16 bases lay in between. Germline-derived CDR1 and CDR2 are SNHLY and FYNNEI. CDR3 length: 15 amino acids.

This clonotype appeared many times. The genes are TRBV12-3 or TRBV12-4 and TRBJ1-6; D perhaps matches TRBD1 (6 bases). The CDR3 loop spans 15 amino acids. The V end was cut by 6 bases, the J end by 8 bases, with 17 bases between. As DNA, the CDR3 is TGTGCCAGCAGAGAACGACAGGACGTATATTCACCCCTCCACTTT. It encodes CASRERQDVYSPLHF.

This clonotype has a count of ten or more. The chain employs TRBV12-3 or TRBV12-4 and TRBJ2-7; 13 bases are shared with TRBD2. The V segment lost 2 bases and the J segment 4 bases; nucleotides outside the gene matches: 5. The CDR3 spans 16 residues. The CDR3 sequence: CASSLYRTSGRYEQYF. The CDR3 DNA follows: TGTGCCAGCAGTTTATACCGGACTAGCGGGAGATACGAGCAGTACTTC.

The chain links TRBV2 to TRBJ2-3; 11 bases line up with TRBD2. The CDR3 has 14 residues. CDR1 is SNHLY and CDR2 is FYNNEI in the germline V gene. J was trimmed by 3 bases and V by 10 bases; bases with no gene match: 6. The DNA of the CDR3 is TGTGCCACCATAGCGGGAGGGAGAACAGATACGCAGTATTTT. Translation: CATIAGGRTDTQYF.